This T cell receptor (beta chain) came from a study of cytotoxic CD8 clonotypes in ibrutinib-treated CLL. Findings and limits, study-wide: Clonality rose at ibrutinib response and fell back toward baseline at progression.

The germline V and J ends were trimmed by 0 bases and 6 bases, with 24 bases remaining between them. CDR1 is LNHDA and CDR2 is SQIVND in the germline V gene (reference sequence). The CDR3 has 18 amino acids. The authors obtained roughly 1.8 micrograms of genomic DNA from cryopreserved PBMCs for TCR beta libraries. This clone was counted a few times. Its antigen is not identified. Some clones are missing from TCRdb's copy, which holds only in-frame ones; the method was immunoSEQ multiplex PCR. The sample has 40,000 or so clones; more than 60% are singletons. The chain employs TRBV19 and TRBJ2-7; D is uncertain. This receptor was identified in a human donor with chronic lymphocytic leukemia. The sample consisted of PBMCs, taken after 12 months of ibrutinib treatment. The CDR3 nucleotides read TGTGCCAGTAGTATAGATCTAGTGGGAAGGCCGAAAGAAATCGAGCAGTACTTC. Protein: CASSIDLVGRPKEIEQYF.